This T cell receptor beta chain was sequenced during a study of metastatic and nonmetastatic thyroid tumors. CDR1 MGHRA and CDR2 YSYEKL come from the germline V gene. The V and J ends lost 1 base and 1 base respectively, with 5 bases between them. CDR3 length: 14 amino acids. Original processing methods: What underpinned the distant-metastasis classifier for papillary thyroid cancer was the set of CDR3 differences across clinicopathological groups. With MiXCR, TCRdb reprocessed the PCR reads. The V and J calls, along with clone size, are taken from TCRdb and not from the paper's own processing. The sample has some 86,000 clones; approximately 12% are singletons. The study's findings and limits: According to reports, the diversity of TCR beta was significantly higher in malignant thyroid tumors than in benign nodules, and this held in both blood and tumor samples.

There are many counts of this clone. Its specificity is unknown. Each patient came to thyroid surgery without any prior treatment (of any kind). Material: tumor tissue. The V call is TRBV4-1, the J call TRBJ2-1, with D hard to call. The TCR originated in a female donor with papillary thyroid cancer or a benign thyroid nodule (not recorded which). Some clones in this sample may be carry-over from other donors' samples. The CDR3 here is CASSQGISYNEQFF. The CDR3 bases are TGCGCCAGCAGCCAAGGGATTTCCTACAATGAGCAGTTCTTC.